One and the same sample provided the 29 T cell receptor beta chains below, sequenced in a study of T-cell memory formation after mild COVID-19. A single record per CDR3 protein comes from TCRdb applying MiXCR to the 5' RACE reads. The sample lists 150,000 to 200,000 distinct CDR3 sequences, about a third occurring once. Sequencing was carried out using PBMCs or a T cell subset sorted from them (not recorded which). The source is an adult woman who had mild COVID-19 (a few samples of this study predate the infection). Cell type and time point are not known.

This clonotype was counted at least ten times. The chain employs TRBV5-6 and TRBJ2-5; the D gene is possibly TRBD1 (7 bases). Trimming pared 1 base from V and 8 bases from J, leaving 24 bases between. Germline-derived CDR1 and CDR2 are SGHDT and YYEEEE. The CDR3 contains 17 residues. CDR3 nucleotide sequence: TGTGCCAGCAGCTTGTCGACTAGTACCGACCAGGGGGATACCCAGTACTTC. Its translation: CASSLSTSTDQGDTQYF.

This clonotype appeared a few times. The chain carries TRBV5-1 and TRBJ2-7, with D maybe TRBD2 (5 bases). V gave up 1 base and J gave up 1 base, with 9 bases separating them. The length of the CDR3 is 14 residues. Germline V gives CDR1 SGHRS, CDR2 YFSETQ. The CDR3 DNA reads TGCGCCAGCAGCTTGACGGAGGCATCCTACGAGCAGTACTTC. Its translation: CASSLTEASYEQYF. The full variable domain, its missing parts supplied by reference TRBV5-1 and TRBJ2-7, is KAGVTQTPRYLIKTRGQQVTLSCSPISGHRSVSWYQQTPGQGLQFLFEYFSETQRNKGNFPGRFSGRQFSNSRSEMNVSTLELGDSALYLCASSLTEASYEQYFGPGTRLTVT.

V gene TRBV7-9 combines with J gene TRBJ2-7, with D hard to call. Trimming took 3 bases from V and 0 from J, leaving 9 bases between them. Germline V CDR1 and CDR2: SEHNR, FQNEAQ (reference sequence). This CDR3 contains 14 residues. The CDR3: CASSFDQSSYEQYF. CDR3 in DNA: TGTGCCAGCAGCTTCGACCAATCCTCCTACGAGCAGTACTTC.

This chain joins TRBV7-2 and TRBJ1-2, with 7 bases fitting TRBD1. The CDR3 length is 14 residues. J gave up 2 bases and V 5 bases, and 5 bases lay outside the gene matches. Germline V CDR1 and CDR2: SGHTA, FQGNSA. This CDR3 reads CASSPAGGNYGYTF. CDR3 nucleotide sequence: TGTGCCAGCAGCCCTGCAGGGGGAAACTATGGCTACACCTTC. The full variable domain, its missing parts supplied by reference TRBV7-2 and TRBJ1-2, is GAGVSQSPSNKVTEKGKDVELRCDPISGHTALYWYRQSLGQGLEFLIYFQGNSAPDKSGLPSDRFSAERTGGSVSTLTIQRTQQEDSAVYLCASSPAGGNYGYTFGSGTRLTVV.

This clonotype was seen a handful of times. V gene TRBV29-1 combines with J gene TRBJ2-1; 7 nucleotides align to TRBD2. V lost 0 bases to trimming and J lost 3 bases; unmatched junction nucleotides: 8. The germline gives CDR1 SQVTM, CDR2 ANQGSEA. This CDR3 spans 16 amino acids. CDR3 amino acids: CSVEDAGDSLYNEQFF. CDR3 nucleotide sequence: TGCAGCGTTGAAGATGCGGGAGACAGCCTCTACAATGAGCAGTTCTTC.

The CDR3 DNA reads TGTGCCAGCAGCGGGCTCTCCTACGAGCAGTACTTC. It codes for CASSGLSYEQYF. V gene TRBV5-6 combines with J gene TRBJ2-7; D gene unclear. The CDR3 runs 12 residues. The germline V gene encodes CDR1 SGHDT and CDR2 YYEEEE. V dropped 4 bases and J dropped 0 bases, with 5 bases sitting between them.

This clonotype came up a few times. V and J are TRBV20-1 and TRBJ2-7; either TRBD1 or TRBD2 may fit D (6 bases each). V dropped 6 bases and J dropped 0 bases, with 15 bases sitting between them. The CDR3 runs 14 residues. In germline, CDR1 is DFQATT, CDR2 SNEGSKA (reference sequence). The CDR3 loop reads CSAQGGLGSYEQYF. In DNA, the CDR3 is TGCAGTGCCCAAGGGGGGTTGGGCTCCTACGAGCAGTACTTC.

V usage is TRBV5-1 and J usage is TRBJ1-2; 7 bases agree with TRBD1. CDR3 length equals 14 residues. V lost 4 bases to trimming and J lost 4 bases; unmatched junction nucleotides: 7. Germline V lookup: CDR1 SGHRS, CDR2 YFSETQ. The CDR3 is CASSPQGQTYGYTF. CDR3 nucleotide sequence: TGCGCCAGCAGCCCCCAGGGACAGACCTATGGCTACACCTTC.

The chain combines TRBV7-3 with TRBJ2-5; possibly TRBD2 for D (7 bases). There are 15 residues in the CDR3. CDR1 and CDR2 (germline): SGHTA, FQGTGA. Trimming left V 2 bases short and J 4 bases short, with 14 bases between. The CDR3 DNA sequence: TGTGCCAGCAGCTTAGCGGGGGCCCCGCGAGAGACCCAGTACTTC. It yields the protein CASSLAGAPRETQYF.

This clonotype was counted only a few times. J is TRBJ1-2 and V is TRBV7-9, with 8 bases aligning to TRBD1. CDR1 SEHNR and CDR2 FQNEAQ come from the germline V gene (reference sequence). Losses at the gene ends were 4 bases for V and 3 bases for J; bases not matched to a gene: 4. CDR3 length: 14 amino acids. The CDR3 here is CASSSTGAHYGYTF. CDR3 nucleotides: TGTGCCAGCAGCTCGACAGGGGCCCACTATGGCTACACCTTC.

The gene calls are TRBV14 and TRBJ2-1; D gene unclear. Trimming took 4 bases from V and 7 from J, leaving 11 bases between them. CDR3 size: 13 residues. CDR1 and CDR2 from the germline V gene are SGHDN and FVKESK. Written as DNA, the CDR3 is TGTGCCAGCAGCCTCGACTCTTGGAATGAGCAGTTCTTC. Protein: CASSLDSWNEQFF.

This clonotype came up a few times. J is TRBJ2-4 and V is TRBV5-1, with TRBD2 identical over 8 bases. The CDR3 totals 12 residues. Germline V gives CDR1 SGHRS, CDR2 YFSETQ. Trimming at V came to 4 bases and at J to 12 bases, leaving 6 bases not matched to a gene. CDR3 nucleotides: TGCGCCAGCAGCGAAGCGGGAGAGGCTCAGTACTTC. This encodes CASSEAGEAQYF.

The chain couples TRBV9 to TRBJ1-1; tentative D call: TRBD1 (6 bases). The length of the CDR3 is 13 residues. Germline-derived CDR1 and CDR2 are SGDLS and YYNGEE. V was trimmed by 2 bases and J by 5 bases, leaving 10 bases between them. CDR3: CASSVGGETEAFF. CDR3 nucleotide sequence: TGTGCCAGCAGCGTGGGGGGCGAGACTGAAGCTTTCTTT. Together with reference TRBV9 and TRBJ1-1, the CDR3 gives the full variable domain: DSGVTQTPKHLITATGQRVTLRCSPRSGDLSVYWYQQSLDQGLQFLIQYYNGEERAKGNILERFSAQQFPDLHSELNLSSLELGDSALYFCASSVGGETEAFFGQGTRLTVV.

This clonotype was detected only a few times. The gene calls are TRBV29-1 and TRBJ2-1; 7 nucleotides agree with TRBD2. Germline CDR1 SQVTM, CDR2 ANQGSEA. The CDR3 has 14 amino acids. Losses at the gene ends were 4 bases for V and 3 bases for J; bases not matched to a gene: 6. The CDR3 is CSVVNSGFYNEQFF. The CDR3 DNA follows: TGCAGCGTTGTTAATAGCGGGTTCTACAATGAGCAGTTCTTC.

This clonotype occurred a few times. V and J are TRBV7-9 and TRBJ2-1; a possible D gene is TRBD1 (5 bases). Germline loops: CDR1 SEHNR, CDR2 FQNEAQ (reference sequence). This CDR3 contains 13 residues. V lost 0 bases and J 10 bases, leaving 10 bases between the germline ends. CDR3 in DNA: TGTGCCAGCAGCTTAGCCCAGGGTTGGGAGCAGTTCTTC. Protein: CASSLAQGWEQFF.

V and J are TRBV7-2 and TRBJ1-4, with 7 bases identical to TRBD1. CDR3 length equals 18 residues. The trim removed 1 base at V and 0 bases at J, leaving 8 bases unmatched. Germline values: CDR1 SGHTA, CDR2 FQGNSA. CDR3 coding DNA: TGTGCCAGCAGCTTAGTATCTTTAGGGACAGCAACTAATGAAAAACTGTTTTTT. Protein sequence: CASSLVSLGTATNEKLFF.

The chain joins TRBV20-1 to TRBJ2-3; D is perhaps TRBD2 (5 bases). The V gene's germline CDR1 is DFQATT and CDR2 SNEGSKA (reference sequence). V lost 3 bases and J lost 0, with 13 bases in between. There are 15 residues in the CDR3. The CDR3 here is CSASPRTSSTDTQYF. The CDR3 coding sequence is TGCAGTGCTAGCCCTAGGACTTCTAGCACAGATACGCAGTATTTT.

This sequence joins TRBV12-3 or TRBV12-4 and TRBJ2-5; 9 bases are a match to TRBD2. The CDR3 sequence is 14 residues long. Losses at the gene ends were 3 bases for V and 2 bases for J; bases not matched to a gene: 1. The CDR3 protein is CASSFSGSQETQYF. CDR3 nucleotides: TGTGCCAGCAGTTTTAGCGGGAGTCAAGAGACCCAGTACTTC.

This chain joins TRBV10-3 and TRBJ1-5; maybe TRBD1 (5 bases). V was pared by 0 bases and J by 5 bases, with 11 bases between. The CDR3 is 15 amino acids. CDR1 is ENHRY and CDR2 is SYGVKD in the germline V gene. The CDR3 coding sequence is TGTGCCATCAGTGAGTCAGGGAGGGGAGATCAGCCCCAGCATTTT. It translates to CAISESGRGDQPQHF.

CDR3 protein: CASSWVYTDTQYF. The CDR3 bases are TGTGCCAGCAGTTGGGTATACACAGATACGCAGTATTTT. The chain uses TRBV28 and TRBJ2-3; D is ambiguous. The CDR3 is 13 residues long. The germline CDR1 and CDR2 sequences are MDHEN and SYDVKM. V was trimmed by 4 bases and J by 2 bases, leaving 7 bases between them.

The chain carries TRBV7-9 and TRBJ2-7, with 9 bases fitting TRBD2. V lost 5 bases, J lost 5 bases, and 7 bases stayed unmatched. Germline-derived CDR1 and CDR2 are SEHNR and FQNEAQ (reference sequence). The CDR3 runs to 14 residues. The CDR3 DNA reads as TGTGCCAGCAGCACCTCGGGACTAGCACACGAGCAGTACTTC. Amino acids: CASSTSGLAHEQYF.

This clonotype turned up a few times. The V gene is TRBV29-1, the J gene TRBJ2-3, with TRBD2 identical over 8 bases. The germline CDR1 and CDR2 sequences are SQVTM and ANQGSEA. This CDR3 region has 15 residues. The V gene end was trimmed by 3 bases and the J gene end by 0 bases; junction bases not matched to a gene: 5. DNA of the CDR3: TGCAGCGTTGACCATAGCGGGGTTAGCACAGATACGCAGTATTTT. Its protein is CSVDHSGVSTDTQYF.

The chain carries TRBV5-1 and TRBJ2-1; D unresolved. This CDR3 comprises 16 residues. Germline CDR1 reads SGHRS; CDR2 reads YFSETQ. The V end lost 0 bases, the J end lost 0 bases, and 10 bases lay between the germline ends. The CDR3 coding sequence is TGCGCCAGCAGCTTGGGTGCTGGGTTCTCCTACAATGAGCAGTTCTTC. The encoded protein is CASSLGAGFSYNEQFF.

J is TRBJ2-3 and V is TRBV7-9; D assignment may be TRBD1 or TRBD2 (7 bases each). Germline CDR1 is SEHNR and CDR2 is FQNEAQ (reference sequence). V was pared by 2 bases and J by 4 bases, with 16 bases between. The CDR3 loop spans 16 amino acids. The CDR3 DNA follows: TGTGCCAGCAGCTTATGGGGAGGGGGCTCGGCAGATACGCAGTATTTT. Protein product: CASSLWGGGSADTQYF.

Regarding this clonotype: Likely a read error: the CDR3 ends without its conserved phenylalanine or tryptophan. The rearrangement uses TRBV12-3 or TRBV12-4 and TRBJ2-7; 11 bases line up with TRBD1. J gave up 5 bases and V 1 base, and 4 bases lay outside the gene matches. CDR3 length: 15 amino acids. The CDR3 DNA is TGTGCCAGCAGTTTAGAGGACAGGGGGCTACACGAGCAGTACTTA. Amino acid sequence: CASSLEDRGLHEQYL.

This clonotype was counted only a few times. The chain recombines TRBV24-1 with TRBJ2-3; no reliable D call. Germline V gives CDR1 KGHDR, CDR2 SFDVKD. There are 14 residues in the CDR3. Trimming cost V 2 bases and J 4 bases, with 9 bases left between them. In DNA form, the CDR3 reads TGTGCCACCAGTGATTCAGCCGGAGCAGATACGCAGTATTTT. Protein: CATSDSAGADTQYF.

The chain recombines TRBV5-1 with TRBJ2-1; 9 bases are shared with TRBD1. CDR3 length: 14 residues. V gave up 4 bases and J gave up 9 bases; unmatched junction bases: 8. In germline, CDR1 is SGHRS, CDR2 YFSETQ. CDR3 region: CASSQGQGKGEQFF. CDR3 in DNA: TGCGCCAGCAGCCAGGGACAGGGAAAGGGTGAGCAGTTCTTC.

The chain has TRBV6-1 and TRBJ1-1; D call uncertain. Germline CDR1 and CDR2: MNHNS and SASEGT. The length of the CDR3 is 13 residues. The germline V and J ends were trimmed by 1 base and 5 bases, with 8 bases remaining between them. DNA of the CDR3: TGTGCCAGCAGTGAAGTAAGAGGGACTGAAGCTTTCTTT. This codes for CASSEVRGTEAFF.

This clonotype was observed a handful of times. The CDR3 protein is CASSLAMEGFQYF. The CDR3, as DNA: TGTGCCAGCAGCTTAGCTATGGAGGGCTTTCAGTACTTC. This sequence joins TRBV7-2 and TRBJ2-4; the D gene is possibly TRBD2 (6 bases). Germline V gene data show CDR1 as SGHTA and CDR2 as FQGNSA. The CDR3 runs 13 residues. V was cut by 0 bases and J by 11 bases, with 11 bases left in between. The complete variable domain, with remaining parts taken from reference TRBV7-2 and TRBJ2-4, reads GAGVSQSPSNKVTEKGKDVELRCDPISGHTALYWYRQSLGQGLEFLIYFQGNSAPDKSGLPSDRFSAERTGGSVSTLTIQRTQQEDSAVYLCASSLAMEGFQYFGAGTRLSVL.